The clone carrying this T cell receptor (beta chain) was picked up a small number of times. This sample is drawn from a study of regulatory T cells in long-lasting Graves disease. Germline V CDR1 and CDR2: SGHDT, YYEEEE. There are 14 residues in the CDR3. Trimming cost V 0 bases and J 2 bases, with 8 bases left between them. Regarding time point: persistent/refractory GD, antithyroid drugs over 5 years with positive TRAb. TCR sequences were obtained from RNA taken from PBMCs. Building the TCR beta libraries relied on iRepertoire HTBI primers, and CDR3 regions underwent Arm-PCR. TCRdb reprocessed the multiplex PCR reads via MiXCR and lists one record per CDR3 protein. The sample carries about 460,000 distinct CDR3 sequences, approximately 23% recorded once.

The clonotype originates from a female donor with Graves disease. Sequencing was performed on peripheral blood mononuclear cells (PBMCs), taken when the disease was refractory, from a patient treated with antithyroid drugs. V usage is TRBV5-6 and J usage is TRBJ1-2; D unresolved. This CDR3 reads CASSLGSRNYGYTF. The CDR3 DNA follows: TGTGCCAGCAGCTTGGGTTCCCGGAACTATGGCTACACCTTC.